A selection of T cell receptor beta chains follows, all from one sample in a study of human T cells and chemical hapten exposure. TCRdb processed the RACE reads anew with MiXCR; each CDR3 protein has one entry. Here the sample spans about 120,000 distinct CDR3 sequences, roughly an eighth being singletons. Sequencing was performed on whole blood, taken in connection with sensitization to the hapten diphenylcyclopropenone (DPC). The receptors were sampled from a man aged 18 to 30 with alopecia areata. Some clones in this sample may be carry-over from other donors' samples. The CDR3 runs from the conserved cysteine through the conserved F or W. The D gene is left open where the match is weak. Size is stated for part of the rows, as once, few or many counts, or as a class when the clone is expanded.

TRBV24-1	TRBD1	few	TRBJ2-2	TGTGCCACCAGTGCCTGGGGGACAGGGGACGCCGGGGAGCTGTTTTTT	CATSAWGTGDAGELFF
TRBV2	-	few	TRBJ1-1	TGTGCCAGCAGTGATCGACGGAATTTGAACACTGAAGCTTTCTTT	CASSDRRNLNTEAFF
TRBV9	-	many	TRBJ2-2	TGTGCCAGCAGCGCCTGGGGGACCGGGGAGCTGTTTTTT	CASSAWGTGELFF
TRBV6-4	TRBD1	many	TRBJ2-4	TGTGCCAGCAGAACCAGGGGGCGCCTGAACATTCAGTACTTC	CASRTRGRLNIQYF
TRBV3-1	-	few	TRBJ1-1	TGTGCCAGCAGCTCACCCCTTCCCAGCACGAACACTGAAGCTTTCTTT	CASSSPLPSTNTEAFF
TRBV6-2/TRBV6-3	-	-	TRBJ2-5	TGTGCCAGCAACGAGGGGGAGACCCAGTACTTC	CASNEGETQYF
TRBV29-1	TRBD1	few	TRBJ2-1	TGCAGCGCCGGGACAGGGGGCCGTGATGAGCAGTTCTTC	CSAGTGGRDEQFF
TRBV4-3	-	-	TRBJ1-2	TGCGCCAGCAGCCAAGATGTGGGGCACGGTGGCTACACCTTC	CASSQDVGHGGYTF
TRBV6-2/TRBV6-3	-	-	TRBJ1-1	TGTGCCAGCAGTTACTCAGAAGTTACTGAAGCTTTCTTT	CASSYSEVTEAFF
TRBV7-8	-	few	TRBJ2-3	TGTGCCAGCAGCTTATTTGCGGAGTCACGCGGGGCAGATACGCAGTATTTT	CASSLFAESRGADTQYF
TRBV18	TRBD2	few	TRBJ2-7	TGTGCCAGCTCACCCAGCGGGGGGGCTTACGAGCAGTACTTC	CASSPSGGAYEQYF
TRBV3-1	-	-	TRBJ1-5	TGTGCCAGCAGTCATAAGGGGCTCGGGGCCTATCAGCCCCAGCATTTT	CASSHKGLGAYQPQHF
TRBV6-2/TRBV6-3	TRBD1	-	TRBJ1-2	TGTGCCAGCAGTTCCCTCCGGGACAGGGGCTTCTATGGCTACACCTTC	CASSSLRDRGFYGYTF
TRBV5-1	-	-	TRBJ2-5	TGCGCCAGCAGCACAGGACCGGCCAGCGAGACCCAGTACTTC	CASSTGPASETQYF
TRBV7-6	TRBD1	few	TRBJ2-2	TGTGCCAGCAGCTTGGACAGGGGAGCCGGGGAGCTGTTTTTT	CASSLDRGAGELFF
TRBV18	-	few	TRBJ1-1	TGTGCCAGCTCACCTGAGCAGGGGAAAGCTTTCTTT	CASSPEQGKAFF
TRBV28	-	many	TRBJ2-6	TGTGCCAGCAGTAGCTCACCTTCCCCCTCTGGGGCCAACGTCCTGACTTTC	CASSSSPSPSGANVLTF
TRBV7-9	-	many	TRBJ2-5	TGTGCCAGCAGCCCCAACCCTCCCAATTGGGGAAGAGAGACCCAGTACTTC	CASSPNPPNWGRETQYF
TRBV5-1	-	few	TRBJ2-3	TGCGCCAGCAGCGGCGCCGGGCAAACGCAGTATTTT	CASSGAGQTQYF
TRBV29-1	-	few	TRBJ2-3	TGCAGCGTTTGCGTTGCTAGCACAGATACGCAGTATTTT	CSVCVASTDTQYF
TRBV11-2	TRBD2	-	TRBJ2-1	TGTGCCAGCAGCTCTAGCGGGCGTCTGAGGCAGTTCTTC	CASSSSGRLRQFF
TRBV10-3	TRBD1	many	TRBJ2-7	TGTGCCATCAGTGGGGGACAGGGGGCTGACGAGCAGTACTTC	CAISGGQGADEQYF
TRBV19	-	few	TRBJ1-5	TGTGCCAGTAGTATAGATCAAGATCAGCCCCAGCATTTT	CASSIDQDQPQHF
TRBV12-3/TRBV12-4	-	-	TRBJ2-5	TGTGCCAGCGACTCTCAAGAGACCCAGTACTTC	CASDSQETQYF
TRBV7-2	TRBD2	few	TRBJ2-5	TGTGCCAGCAGCTCCCTAGCGGGGTGGGCTGAGACCCAGTACTTC	CASSSLAGWAETQYF
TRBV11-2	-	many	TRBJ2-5	TGTGCCAGCAGCCGGGGGCGACAAGAGACCCAGTACTTC	CASSRGRQETQYF
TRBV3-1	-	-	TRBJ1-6	TGTGCCAGCAGTTCTGGGGGATACAATTCACCCCTCCACTTT	CASSSGGYNSPLHF
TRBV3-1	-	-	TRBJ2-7	TGTGCCAGCAGCCAAGGTTACCAAGTTCCGGGGGAGCAGTACTTC	CASSQGYQVPGEQYF
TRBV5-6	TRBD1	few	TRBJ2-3	TGTGCCAGCAGCCCTAGTGACAGGGGGCGCGCAGATACGCAGTATTTT	CASSPSDRGRADTQYF
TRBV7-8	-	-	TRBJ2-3	TGTGCCAGCAGCCCGGTGGAGGGGAGAACAGATACGCAGTATTTT	CASSPVEGRTDTQYF
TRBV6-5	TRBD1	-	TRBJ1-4	TGTGCCAGCAGTTACTCGGGACAGGGGCTTGAAAAACTGTTTTTT	CASSYSGQGLEKLFF
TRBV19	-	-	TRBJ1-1	TGTGCCAGTAGATACAACCGAGACACTGAAGCTTTCTTT	CASRYNRDTEAFF